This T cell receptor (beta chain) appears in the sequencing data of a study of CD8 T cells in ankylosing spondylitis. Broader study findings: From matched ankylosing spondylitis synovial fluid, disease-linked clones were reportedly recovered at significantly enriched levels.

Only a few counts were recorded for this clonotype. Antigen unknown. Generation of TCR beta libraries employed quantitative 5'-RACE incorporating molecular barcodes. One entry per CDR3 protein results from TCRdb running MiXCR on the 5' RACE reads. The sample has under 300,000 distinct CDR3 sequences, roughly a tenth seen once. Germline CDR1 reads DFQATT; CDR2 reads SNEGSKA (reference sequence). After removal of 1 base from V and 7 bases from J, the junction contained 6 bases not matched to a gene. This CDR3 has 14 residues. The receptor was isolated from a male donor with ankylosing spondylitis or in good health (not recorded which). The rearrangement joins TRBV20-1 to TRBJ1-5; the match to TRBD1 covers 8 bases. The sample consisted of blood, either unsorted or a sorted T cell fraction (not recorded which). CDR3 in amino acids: CSARADRGDQPQHF. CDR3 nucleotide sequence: TGCAGTGCTAGAGCTGACAGGGGTGACCAGCCCCAGCATTTT.